The next 25 T cell receptor beta chains were all read from a single sample in a study of beta chain features in type 1 diabetes. Overall study results and limits: Moderately but significantly shorter TCRB CDR3s were found in Type 1 diabetes patients in all four CD4+ subsets.

Antigen specificity for these receptors is unknown. Reverse transcription of all isolated RNA meant that expressed TCRB transcripts were sequenced. TCRdb's table, derived via immunoSEQ multiplex PCR, lists solely in-frame clones and lacks some. The sample has more than 100,000 clones; roughly 15% are singletons. Sample: central memory CD4+ T cells from blood. The receptors were gathered from a man between 25 and 39 years old with type 1 diabetes.

The chain links TRBV5-8 to TRBJ1-6; D is undetermined. Per the germline V gene, CDR1 is SGHTS and CDR2 is YDEGEE. V shed 4 bases and J shed 3 bases, with 11 bases lying between them. This CDR3 has 15 residues. This chain's CDR3 is CASSRWAGYNSPLHF. CDR3 DNA: TGTGCCAGCAGCCGTTGGGCCGGCTATAATTCACCCCTCCACTTT.

In nucleotides, the CDR3 is TGTGCCAGCAGTTTATTAAGGGGGAGTCAGCCCCAGCATTTT. Translated: CASSLLRGSQPQHF. This chain links TRBV27 with TRBJ1-5; D perhaps matches TRBD1 (6 bases). The V end lost 1 base, the J end lost 6 bases, and 10 bases lay between the germline ends. The germline gives CDR1 MNHEY, CDR2 SMNVEV (reference sequence). The CDR3 totals 14 residues.

The V and J genes are TRBV7-2 and TRBJ1-1; TRBD1 aligns across 8 bases. V gave up 2 bases and J gave up 1 base; unmatched junction bases: 3. Germline assignment: CDR1 SGHTA and CDR2 FQGNSA. This CDR3 contains 15 residues. CDR3 DNA sequence: TGTGCCAGCAGCTTACAGGGGGCGACGAACACTGAAGCTTTCTTT. Translating gives CASSLQGATNTEAFF.

The V call is TRBV11-2, the J call TRBJ2-3, with D unresolved. Trimming shortened V by 0 bases and J by 6 bases, and 10 bases separated the two germline ends. The germline CDR1 and CDR2 sequences are SGHAT and FQNNGV. The CDR3 contains 14 residues. CDR3 sequence (DNA): TGTGCCAGCAGCTTAGATCCAGTATCCGATACGCAGTATTTT. Translation: CASSLDPVSDTQYF.

This clone has just a few counts. CDR3 sequence (DNA): TGCAGTGCTAGAAGAGATGGCTACACCTTC. Protein: CSARRDGYTF. V and J are TRBV20-1 and TRBJ1-2; D unresolved. The CDR3 consists of 10 residues. The germline gives CDR1 DFQATT, CDR2 SNEGSKA (reference sequence). V was cut by 2 bases and J by 6 bases, with 4 bases left in between.

This chain uses TRBV29-1 with TRBJ2-6; possible D gene TRBD1, 5 bases. V gave up 4 bases and J gave up 1 base, with 11 bases separating them. Germline CDR1 reads SQVTM; CDR2 reads ANQGSEA. This CDR3 contains 15 residues. CDR3 in DNA: TGCAGCGTTGGAGAACAGGAGTCTGGGGCCAACGTCCTGACTTTC. Translating gives CSVGEQESGANVLTF.

This chain joins TRBV27 and TRBJ2-1, with D possibly matching TRBD1 (6 bases). The CDR3 sequence is 15 residues long. V lost 5 bases and J 5 bases, leaving 16 bases between the germline ends. Germline V gives CDR1 MNHEY, CDR2 SMNVEV (reference sequence). The CDR3 DNA reads TGTGCCAGCAGTCATCTCTCACAGGGACACAATGAGCAGTTCTTC. Protein sequence: CASSHLSQGHNEQFF.

This chain connects TRBV7-2 to TRBJ2-1; 8 nucleotides line up with TRBD2. Germline trimming cut 5 bases from V and 0 bases from J; bases unmatched to any gene: 6. CDR3 size: 16 residues. The germline V gene has CDR1 SGHTA and CDR2 FQGNSA. CDR3 protein: CASSRTSGSSYNEQFF. The DNA of the CDR3 is TGTGCCAGCAGCCGAACTAGCGGCTCCTCCTACAATGAGCAGTTCTTC.

The chain recombines TRBV4-2 with TRBJ2-4; tentatively, D is TRBD2 (6 bases). Per the germline V gene, CDR1 is LGHNA and CDR2 is YNFKEQ. The CDR3 spans 22 residues. Trimming removed 2 bases from V and 0 bases from J, with 29 bases in between. Written as DNA, the CDR3 is TGTGCCAGCAGCCAACCAAGCGAGGGGAGGAGATACCCAGACCCAGCCAAAAACATTCAGTACTTC. It translates to CASSQPSEGRRYPDPAKNIQYF.

This rearrangement joins TRBV30 to TRBJ1-6; no clear D. Deletions cut 8 bases from V and 0 bases from J, with 14 bases between. The CDR3 extends over 15 amino acids. Germline V CDR1 and CDR2: GTSNPN, SVGIG (reference sequence). As DNA, the CDR3 is TGTGCCGGAATCGTGACTAGCTCCTATAATTCACCCCTCCACTTT. The encoded protein is CAGIVTSSYNSPLHF.

The V gene is TRBV10-3, the J gene TRBJ2-2; D possibly corresponds to TRBD2 (6 bases). CDR1 is ENHRY and CDR2 is SYGVKD in the germline V gene. The CDR3 runs 16 residues. Trimming took 5 bases from V and 0 from J, leaving 13 bases between them. The CDR3 spells CAISRGDSANTGELFF. Written as DNA, the CDR3 is TGTGCCATCAGTAGAGGGGACTCCGCGAACACCGGGGAGCTGTTTTTT.

This clone appeared a few times. The V call is TRBV10-3, the J call TRBJ1-5; the D gene is possibly TRBD1 (6 bases). V lost 6 bases and J lost 0, with 12 bases in between. The CDR3 contains 15 residues. CDR1 is ENHRY and CDR2 is SYGVKD in the germline V gene. The CDR3 DNA follows: TGTGCCATCAGCGCCGAAGGGGGTAGCAATCAGCCCCAGCATTTT. Translation gives CAISAEGGSNQPQHF.

V gene TRBV13 combines with J gene TRBJ2-1, with D possibly being TRBD2 (6 bases). Looked up from germline, CDR1 is PRHDT and CDR2 is FYEKMQ (reference sequence). The V gene lost 2 bases and the J gene lost 2 bases, with 7 bases spanning the gap. The CDR3 totals 14 residues. CDR3 protein: CASSLRRAYNEQFF. CDR3 in DNA: TGTGCCAGCAGCTTACGGAGGGCCTACAATGAGCAGTTCTTC. The variable domain in full, completed from reference TRBV13 and TRBJ2-1, reads AAGVIQSPRHLIKEKRETATLKCYPIPRHDTVYWYQQGPGQDPQFLISFYEKMQSDKGSIPDRFSAQQFSDYHSELNMSSLELGDSALYFCASSLRRAYNEQFFGPGTRLTVL.

This clone was counted once. The J gene is TRBJ1-2, the V gene TRBV30; D not certain. The CDR3 loop spans 13 amino acids. Germline V CDR1 and CDR2: GTSNPN, SVGIG (reference sequence). The ends were cut back, 6 bases at V and 9 bases at J, with 20 bases in the middle. In nucleotides, the CDR3 is TGTGCCTGTAGTCAGGCGCCCTCTTTTAGCTACACCTTC. Translation gives CACSQAPSFSYTF.

This clone appeared a few times. J is TRBJ2-2 and V is TRBV5-1, with D maybe TRBD1 (5 bases). From germline, CDR1 is SGHRS and CDR2 YFSETQ. CDR3 length: 18 amino acids. Trimming cost V 3 bases and J 1 base, with 19 bases left between them. In DNA, the CDR3 is TGCGCCAGCAGCTCGCTTAATACAGGTTGGGAGAACACCGGGGAGCTGTTTTTT. The encoded protein is CASSSLNTGWENTGELFF.

The table lists this clone with a few counts. The genes are TRBV30 and TRBJ1-5; tentative D call: TRBD1 (6 bases). Trimming cost V 0 bases and J 8 bases, with 14 bases left between them. Germline CDR1 and CDR2: GTSNPN and SVGIG (reference sequence). This CDR3 has 14 amino acids. CDR3: CAWSVFGGGEPQHF. The DNA for the CDR3 is TGTGCCTGGAGTGTATTCGGGGGCGGAGAGCCCCAGCATTTT.

The CDR3 spells CASSDNSPLHF. CDR3 in DNA: TGTGCCAGCAGCGATAATTCACCCCTCCACTTT. The chain employs TRBV9 and TRBJ1-6, with unresolved D. This CDR3 is built from 11 residues. Trimming removed 3 bases from V and 5 bases from J, with 0 bases in between. CDR1 SGDLS and CDR2 YYNGEE come from the germline V gene. The variable domain in full, completed from reference TRBV9 and TRBJ1-6, reads DSGVTQTPKHLITATGQRVTLRCSPRSGDLSVYWYQQSLDQGLQFLIQYYNGEERAKGNILERFSAQQFPDLHSELNLSSLELGDSALYFCASSDNSPLHFGNGTRLTVT.

The chain has TRBV10-3 and TRBJ1-1, with D unresolved. Germline loops: CDR1 ENHRY, CDR2 SYGVKD. The CDR3 has 13 amino acids. Trimming removed 0 bases from V and 3 bases from J, with 5 bases in between. CDR3 protein: CAISESDYTEAFF. In DNA, the CDR3 is TGTGCCATCAGTGAGTCTGACTACACTGAAGCTTTCTTT.

This clone was observed a handful of times. The chain is built from TRBV6-1 and TRBJ1-5; D is uncertain. The CDR3 spans 14 residues. Per germline, CDR1 MNHNS and CDR2 SASEGT. Trimming removed 3 bases at V and 4 bases at J, with 10 bases between. CDR3 in amino acids: CASSDGLGNQPQHF. The CDR3 nucleotides read TGTGCCAGCAGTGATGGTTTAGGGAATCAGCCCCAGCATTTT.

This clone was observed a handful of times. The chain has TRBV5-4 and TRBJ1-2; D is perhaps TRBD1 (5 bases). The CDR3 is made up of 14 amino acids. CDR1 is SGHNT and CDR2 is YYREEE in the germline V gene (reference sequence). V was shortened by 2 bases and J by 4 bases, with 12 bases between the two germline ends. The CDR3 loop is CASSLDADTYGYTF. The CDR3 region has the DNA TGTGCCAGCAGCTTAGATGCGGACACCTATGGCTACACCTTC.

This clone was recorded a few times. This chain links TRBV29-1 with TRBJ1-5, with 7 bases aligning to TRBD1. The CDR3 runs 15 residues. V trimming: 4 bases; J trimming: 2 bases; junction bases outside the gene matches: 8. Germline V gives CDR1 SQVTM, CDR2 ANQGSEA. The CDR3 bases are TGCAGCGTTGCGACAGGGTTCCTAGGCAATCAGCCCCAGCATTTT. Its translation: CSVATGFLGNQPQHF. Full variable domain (outside the CDR3, taken from reference TRBV29-1 and TRBJ1-5): SAVISQKPSRDICQRGTSLTIQCQVDSQVTMMFWYRQQPGQSLTLIATANQGSEATYESGFVIDKFPISRPNLTFSTLTVSNMSPEDSSIYLCSVATGFLGNQPQHFGDGTRLSIL.

The chain links TRBV29-1 to TRBJ2-3; the D call may be TRBD1 or TRBD2 (5 bases each). The V gene lost 7 bases and the J gene lost 2 bases, with 16 bases spanning the gap. The CDR3 is 14 amino acids. Germline lookup yields CDR1 SQVTM and CDR2 ANQGSEA. CDR3 region: CSAQGDLLTDTQYF. The CDR3 region has the DNA TGCAGCGCCCAGGGAGACCTTCTCACAGATACGCAGTATTTT.

V is TRBV25-1 and J is TRBJ1-1; 9 positions match TRBD1. V lost 4 bases to trimming and J lost 4 bases; unmatched junction nucleotides: 4. This CDR3 has 14 amino acids. Germline loops: CDR1 MGHDK, CDR2 SYGVNS. CDR3 sequence reads: CASSVGDRVTEAFF. CDR3 bases: TGTGCCAGCAGTGTAGGGGACAGGGTCACTGAAGCTTTCTTT.

The chain recombines TRBV7-9 with TRBJ2-2; D is unresolved. Germline lookup yields CDR1 SEHNR and CDR2 FQNEAQ (reference sequence). The V gene lost 5 bases and the J gene lost 5 bases, with 12 bases spanning the gap. The CDR3 covers 14 residues. The CDR3 reads CASSPGERTGELFF. In DNA, the CDR3 is TGTGCCAGCAGCCCAGGCGAACGGACCGGGGAGCTGTTTTTT.

This clone turned up a few times. In DNA, the CDR3 is TGTGCCAGCAGCTTAGAGGGGGACACAACAGATACGCAGTATTTT. Translating it yields CASSLEGDTTDTQYF. The rearrangement joins TRBV7-9 to TRBJ2-3; TRBD1 might be the D (6 bases). The germline gives CDR1 SEHNR, CDR2 FQNEAQ (reference sequence). The CDR3 loop spans 15 amino acids. Deletions cut 1 base from V and 3 bases from J, with 11 bases between.